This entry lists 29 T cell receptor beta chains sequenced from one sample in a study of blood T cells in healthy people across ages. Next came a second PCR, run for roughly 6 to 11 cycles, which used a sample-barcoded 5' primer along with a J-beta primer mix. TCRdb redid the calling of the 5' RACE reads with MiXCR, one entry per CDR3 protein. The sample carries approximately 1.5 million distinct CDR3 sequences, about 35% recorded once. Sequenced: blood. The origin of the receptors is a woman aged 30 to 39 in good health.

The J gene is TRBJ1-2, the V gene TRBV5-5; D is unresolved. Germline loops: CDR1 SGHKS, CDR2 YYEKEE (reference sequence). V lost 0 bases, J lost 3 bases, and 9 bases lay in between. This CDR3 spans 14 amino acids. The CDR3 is CASSLEQQDYGYTF. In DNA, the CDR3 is TGTGCCAGCAGCTTGGAGCAACAAGACTATGGCTACACCTTC. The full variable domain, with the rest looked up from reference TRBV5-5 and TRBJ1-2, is DAGVTQSPTHLIKTRGQQVTLRCSPISGHKSVSWYQQVLGQGPQFIFQYYEKEERGRGNFPDRFSARQFPNYSSELNVNALLLGDSALYLCASSLEQQDYGYTFGSGTRLTVV.

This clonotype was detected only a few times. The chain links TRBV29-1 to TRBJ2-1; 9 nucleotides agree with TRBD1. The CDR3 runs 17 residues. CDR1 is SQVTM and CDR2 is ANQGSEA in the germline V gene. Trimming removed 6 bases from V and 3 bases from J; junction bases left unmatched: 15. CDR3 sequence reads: CSVIGQGIISNYNEQFF. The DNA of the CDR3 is TGCAGCGTAATAGGACAGGGGATTATATCGAACTACAATGAGCAGTTCTTC.

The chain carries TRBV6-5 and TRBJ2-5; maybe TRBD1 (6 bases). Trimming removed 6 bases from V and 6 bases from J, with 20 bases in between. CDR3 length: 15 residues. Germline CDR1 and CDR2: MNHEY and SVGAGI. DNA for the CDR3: TGTGCCAGCAGCCGTCAACAGGGAAGGGTAAAGACCCAGTACTTC. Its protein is CASSRQQGRVKTQYF.

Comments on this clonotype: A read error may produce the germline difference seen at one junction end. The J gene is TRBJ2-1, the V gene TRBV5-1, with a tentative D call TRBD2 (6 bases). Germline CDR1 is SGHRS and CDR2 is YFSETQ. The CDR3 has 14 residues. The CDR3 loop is CASSFSGSYNERFF. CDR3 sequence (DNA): TGCGCCAGCAGTTTTAGCGGCTCCTACAATGAGCGGTTCTTC.

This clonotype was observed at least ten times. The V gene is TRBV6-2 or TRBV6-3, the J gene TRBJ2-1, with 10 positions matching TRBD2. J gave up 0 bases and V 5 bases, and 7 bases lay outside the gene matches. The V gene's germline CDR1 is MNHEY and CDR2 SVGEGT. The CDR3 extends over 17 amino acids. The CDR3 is CASSPPAGGRSYNEQFF. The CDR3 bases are TGTGCCAGCAGTCCCCCAGCGGGGGGGCGCTCCTACAATGAGCAGTTCTTC.

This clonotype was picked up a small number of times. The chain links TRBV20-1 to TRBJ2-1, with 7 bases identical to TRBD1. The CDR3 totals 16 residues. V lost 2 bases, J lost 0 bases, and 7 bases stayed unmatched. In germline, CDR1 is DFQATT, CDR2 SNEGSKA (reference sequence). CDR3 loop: CSARQSGGSSYNEQFF. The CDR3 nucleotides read TGCAGTGCTAGACAGTCAGGGGGAAGCTCCTACAATGAGCAGTTCTTC.

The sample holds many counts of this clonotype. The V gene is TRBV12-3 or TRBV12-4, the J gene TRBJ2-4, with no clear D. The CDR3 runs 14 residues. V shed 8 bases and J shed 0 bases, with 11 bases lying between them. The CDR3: CASLRSEAKNIQYF. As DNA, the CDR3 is TGTGCCAGCCTTAGGAGTGAAGCCAAAAACATTCAGTACTTC.

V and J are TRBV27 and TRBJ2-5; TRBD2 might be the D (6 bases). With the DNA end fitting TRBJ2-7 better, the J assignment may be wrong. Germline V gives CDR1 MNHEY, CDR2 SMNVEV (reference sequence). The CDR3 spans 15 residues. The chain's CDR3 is CASRQTPGGFNEQYF. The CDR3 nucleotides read TGTGCCAGCCGACAAACCCCAGGAGGGTTCAACGAGCAGTACTTC.

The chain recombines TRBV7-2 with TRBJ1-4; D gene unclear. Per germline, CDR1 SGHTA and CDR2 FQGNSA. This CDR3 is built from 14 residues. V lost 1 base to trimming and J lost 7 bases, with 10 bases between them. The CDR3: CASSLGVIGEKLFF. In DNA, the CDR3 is TGTGCCAGCAGCTTAGGGGTTATCGGTGAAAAACTGTTTTTT. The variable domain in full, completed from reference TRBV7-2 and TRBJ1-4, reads GAGVSQSPSNKVTEKGKDVELRCDPISGHTALYWYRQSLGQGLEFLIYFQGNSAPDKSGLPSDRFSAERTGGSVSTLTIQRTQQEDSAVYLCASSLGVIGEKLFFGSGTQLSVL.

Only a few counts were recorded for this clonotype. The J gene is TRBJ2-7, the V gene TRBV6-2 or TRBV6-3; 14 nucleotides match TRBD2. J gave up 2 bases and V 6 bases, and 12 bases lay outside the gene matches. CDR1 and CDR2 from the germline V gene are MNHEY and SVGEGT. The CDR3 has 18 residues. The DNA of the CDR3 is TGTGCCAGCAGGGCAGGACTAGCGGGAGGCGTCCGGGCCTACGAGCAGTACTTC. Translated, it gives CASRAGLAGGVRAYEQYF.

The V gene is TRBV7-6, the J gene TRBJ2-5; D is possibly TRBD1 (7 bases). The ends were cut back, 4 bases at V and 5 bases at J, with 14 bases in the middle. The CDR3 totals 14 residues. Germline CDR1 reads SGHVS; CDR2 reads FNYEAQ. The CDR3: CASSSGGRKETQYF. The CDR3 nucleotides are TGTGCCAGCAGCTCAGGGGGGAGGAAGGAGACCCAGTACTTC.

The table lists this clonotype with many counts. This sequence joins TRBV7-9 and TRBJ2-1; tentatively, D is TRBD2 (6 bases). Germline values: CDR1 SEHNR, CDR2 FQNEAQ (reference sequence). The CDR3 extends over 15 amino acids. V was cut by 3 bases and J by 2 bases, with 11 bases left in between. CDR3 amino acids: CASSLPGEPYNEQFF. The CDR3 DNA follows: TGTGCCAGCAGCTTGCCGGGAGAACCCTACAATGAGCAGTTCTTC.

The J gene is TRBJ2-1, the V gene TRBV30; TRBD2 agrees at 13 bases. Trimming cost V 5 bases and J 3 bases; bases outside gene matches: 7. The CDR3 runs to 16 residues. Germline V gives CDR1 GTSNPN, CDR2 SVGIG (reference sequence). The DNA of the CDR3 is TGTGCCTGGGTGGTGGGGACTAGCGGGGTCTACAATGAGCAGTTCTTC. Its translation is CAWVVGTSGVYNEQFF.

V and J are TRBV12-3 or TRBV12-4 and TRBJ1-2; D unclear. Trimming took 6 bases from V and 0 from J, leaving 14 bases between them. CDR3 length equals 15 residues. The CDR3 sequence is CASRSGRLPNYGYTF. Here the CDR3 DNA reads TGTGCCAGCAGATCCGGACGGCTACCTAACTATGGCTACACCTTC.

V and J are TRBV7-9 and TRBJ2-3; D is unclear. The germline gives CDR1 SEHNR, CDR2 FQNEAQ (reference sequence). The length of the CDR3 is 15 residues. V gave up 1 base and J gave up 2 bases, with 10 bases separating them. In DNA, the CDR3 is TGTGCCAGCAGCTTAGAGGCAGCTTACACAGATACGCAGTATTTT. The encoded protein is CASSLEAAYTDTQYF.

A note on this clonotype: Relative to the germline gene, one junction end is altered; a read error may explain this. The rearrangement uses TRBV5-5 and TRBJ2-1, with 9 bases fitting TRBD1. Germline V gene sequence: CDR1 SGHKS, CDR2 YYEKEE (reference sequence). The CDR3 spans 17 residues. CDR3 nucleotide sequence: TGTGCCAGCAGCAAGGACAGGGGTTTTGACTCCTACAATGGGCAGTTCTTC. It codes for CASSKDRGFDSYNGQFF.

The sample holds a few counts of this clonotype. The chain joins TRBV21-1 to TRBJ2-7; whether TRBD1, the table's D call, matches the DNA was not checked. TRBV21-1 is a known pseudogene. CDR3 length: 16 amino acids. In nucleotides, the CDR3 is TGTGCCAGCAGCAAAGCGCACGGAGACAGGGGGCGCGAGCAGTACTTC. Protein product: CASSKAHGDRGREQYF.

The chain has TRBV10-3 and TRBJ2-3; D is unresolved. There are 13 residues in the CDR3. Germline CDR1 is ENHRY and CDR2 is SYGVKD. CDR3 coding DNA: TGTGACTCCACCAAAAATGACACAGATACGCAGTATTTT. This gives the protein CDSTKNDTDTQYF.

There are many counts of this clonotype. CDR3: CAISGRVGETQYF. Here the CDR3 DNA reads TGTGCCATCAGTGGTCGGGTTGGGGAGACCCAGTACTTC. The chain links TRBV10-3 to TRBJ2-5; D call uncertain. The V gene lost 4 bases and the J gene lost 5 bases, with 11 bases spanning the gap. The CDR3 covers 13 residues. The germline CDR1 and CDR2 sequences are ENHRY and SYGVKD.

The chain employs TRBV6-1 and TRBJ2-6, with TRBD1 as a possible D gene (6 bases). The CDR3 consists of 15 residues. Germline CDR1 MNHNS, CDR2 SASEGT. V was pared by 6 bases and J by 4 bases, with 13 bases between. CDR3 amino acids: CASRLTGSGANVLTF. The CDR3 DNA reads TGTGCCAGCAGACTAACAGGGTCGGGGGCCAACGTCCTGACTTTC.

The CDR3 here is CASSLSVVEQYF. The CDR3 DNA reads as TGTGCCAGCAGCTTAAGTGTAGTCGAGCAGTACTTC. The chain carries TRBV7-9 and TRBJ2-7; D gene ambiguous. The germline gives CDR1 SEHNR, CDR2 FQNEAQ (reference sequence). This CDR3 has 12 residues. V was clipped by 2 bases and J by 6 bases, with 8 bases between them.

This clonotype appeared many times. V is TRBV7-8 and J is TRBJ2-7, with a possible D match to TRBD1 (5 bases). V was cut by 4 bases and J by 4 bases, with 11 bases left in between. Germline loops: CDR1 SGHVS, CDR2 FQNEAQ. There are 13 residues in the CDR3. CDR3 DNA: TGTGCCAGCAGCTCAGACAGTACGTACGAGCAGTACTTC. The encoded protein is CASSSDSTYEQYF.

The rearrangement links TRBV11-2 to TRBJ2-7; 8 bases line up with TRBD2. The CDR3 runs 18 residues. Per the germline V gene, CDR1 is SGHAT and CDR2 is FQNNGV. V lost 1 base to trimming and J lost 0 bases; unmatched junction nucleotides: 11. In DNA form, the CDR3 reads TGTGCCAGCAGCTTAGGAGCGGTTGGCGGGGGGAACTCCTACGAGCAGTACTTC. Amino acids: CASSLGAVGGGNSYEQYF.

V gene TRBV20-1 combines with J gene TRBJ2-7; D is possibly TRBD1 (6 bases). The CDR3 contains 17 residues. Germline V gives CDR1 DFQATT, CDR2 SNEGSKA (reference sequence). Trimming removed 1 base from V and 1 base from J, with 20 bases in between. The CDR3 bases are TGCAGTGCTAGAGCTGTACGACCGGGACACCAATCCTACGAGCAGTACTTC. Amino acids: CSARAVRPGHQSYEQYF.

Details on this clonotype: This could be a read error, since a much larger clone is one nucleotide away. This CDR3 is CASSEAGRLSYGYTF. CDR3 sequence (DNA): TGTGCCAGCAGTGAAGCGGGCCGACTGTCTTATGGCTACACCTTC. The chain is built from TRBV6-1 and TRBJ1-2, with no clear D. Per the germline V gene, CDR1 is MNHNS and CDR2 is SASEGT. Trimming left V 0 bases short and J 5 bases short, with 13 bases between. The CDR3 consists of 15 residues.

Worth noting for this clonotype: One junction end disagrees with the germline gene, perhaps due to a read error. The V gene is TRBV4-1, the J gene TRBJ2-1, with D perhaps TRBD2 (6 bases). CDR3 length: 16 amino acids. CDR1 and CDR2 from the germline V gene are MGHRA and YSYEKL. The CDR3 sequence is CASRGFGGRSYNEQFF. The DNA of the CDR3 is TGCGCCAGCAGGGGCTTCGGGGGTCGCTCCTACAACGAGCAGTTCTTC.

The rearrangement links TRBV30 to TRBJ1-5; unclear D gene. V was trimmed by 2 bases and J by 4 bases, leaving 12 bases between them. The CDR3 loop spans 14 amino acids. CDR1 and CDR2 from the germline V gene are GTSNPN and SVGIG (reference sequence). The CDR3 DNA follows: TGTGCCTGGAGTATTATTGGCGGGAATCAGCCCCAGCATTTT. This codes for CAWSIIGGNQPQHF.

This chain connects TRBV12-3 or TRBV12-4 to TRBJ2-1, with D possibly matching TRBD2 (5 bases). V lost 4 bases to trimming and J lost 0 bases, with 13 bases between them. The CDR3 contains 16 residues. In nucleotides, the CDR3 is TGTGCCAGCAGTTCCCTGAGGGTTCCCTCCTACAATGAGCAGTTCTTC. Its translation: CASSSLRVPSYNEQFF.

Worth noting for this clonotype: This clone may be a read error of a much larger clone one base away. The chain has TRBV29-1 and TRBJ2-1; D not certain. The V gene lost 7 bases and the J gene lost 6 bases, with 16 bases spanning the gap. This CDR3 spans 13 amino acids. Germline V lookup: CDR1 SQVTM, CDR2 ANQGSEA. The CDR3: CSASGWRGNEQFF. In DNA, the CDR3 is TGCAGCGCCTCGGGCTGGAGAGGCAATGAGCAGTTCTTC.